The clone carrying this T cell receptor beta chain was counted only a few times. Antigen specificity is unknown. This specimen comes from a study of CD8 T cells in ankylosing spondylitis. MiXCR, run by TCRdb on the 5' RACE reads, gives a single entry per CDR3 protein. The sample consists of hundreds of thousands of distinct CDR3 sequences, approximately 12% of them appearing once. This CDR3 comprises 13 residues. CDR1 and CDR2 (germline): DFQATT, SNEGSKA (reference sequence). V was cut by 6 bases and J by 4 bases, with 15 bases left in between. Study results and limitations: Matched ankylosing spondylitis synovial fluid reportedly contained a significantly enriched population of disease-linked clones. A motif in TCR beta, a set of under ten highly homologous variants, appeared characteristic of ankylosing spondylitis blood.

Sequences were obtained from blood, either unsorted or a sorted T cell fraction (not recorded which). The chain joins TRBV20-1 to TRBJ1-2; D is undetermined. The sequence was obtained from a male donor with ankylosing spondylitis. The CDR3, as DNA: TGCAGTGCGAAGGACGGTTTGGGCTATGGCTACACCTTC. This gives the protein CSAKDGLGYGYTF.